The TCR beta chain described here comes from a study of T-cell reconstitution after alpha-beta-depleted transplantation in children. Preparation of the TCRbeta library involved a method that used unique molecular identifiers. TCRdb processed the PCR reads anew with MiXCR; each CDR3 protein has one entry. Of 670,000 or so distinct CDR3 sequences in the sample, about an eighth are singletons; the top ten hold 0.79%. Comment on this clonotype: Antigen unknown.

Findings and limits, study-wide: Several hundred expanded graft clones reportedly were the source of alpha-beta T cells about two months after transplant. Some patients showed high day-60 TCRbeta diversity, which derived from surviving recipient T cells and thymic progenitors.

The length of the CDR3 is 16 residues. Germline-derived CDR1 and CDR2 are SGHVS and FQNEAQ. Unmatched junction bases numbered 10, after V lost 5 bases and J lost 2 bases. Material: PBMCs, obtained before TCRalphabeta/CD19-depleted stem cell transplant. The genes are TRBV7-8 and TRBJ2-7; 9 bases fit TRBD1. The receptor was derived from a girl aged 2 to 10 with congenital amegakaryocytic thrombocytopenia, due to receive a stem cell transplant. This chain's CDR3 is CASSGRGQGNPYEQYF. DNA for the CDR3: TGTGCCAGCAGCGGTCGGGGACAGGGAAATCCCTACGAGCAGTACTTC.